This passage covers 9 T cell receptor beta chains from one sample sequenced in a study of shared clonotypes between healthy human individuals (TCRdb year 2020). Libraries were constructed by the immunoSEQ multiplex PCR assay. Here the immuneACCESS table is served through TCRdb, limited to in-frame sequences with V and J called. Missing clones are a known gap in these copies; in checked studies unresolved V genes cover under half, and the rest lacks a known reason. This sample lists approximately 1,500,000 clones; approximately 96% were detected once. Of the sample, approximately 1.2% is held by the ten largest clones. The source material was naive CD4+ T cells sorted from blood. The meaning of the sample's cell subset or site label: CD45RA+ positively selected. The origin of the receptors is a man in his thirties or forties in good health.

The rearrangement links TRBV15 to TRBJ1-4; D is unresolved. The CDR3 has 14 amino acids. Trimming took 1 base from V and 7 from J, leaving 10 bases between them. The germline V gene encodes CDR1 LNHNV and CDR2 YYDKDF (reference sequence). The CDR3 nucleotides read TGTGCCACCAGCAGAGCCCCCAGGATTGAAAAACTGTTTTTT. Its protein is CATSRAPRIEKLFF.

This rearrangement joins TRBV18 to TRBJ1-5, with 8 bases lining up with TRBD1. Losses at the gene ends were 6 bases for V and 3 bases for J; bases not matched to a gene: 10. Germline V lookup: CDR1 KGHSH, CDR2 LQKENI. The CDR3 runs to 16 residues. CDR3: CASSRLEDRANQPQHF. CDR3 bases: TGTGCCAGCTCCCGCCTCGAGGACAGGGCCAATCAGCCCCAGCATTTT.

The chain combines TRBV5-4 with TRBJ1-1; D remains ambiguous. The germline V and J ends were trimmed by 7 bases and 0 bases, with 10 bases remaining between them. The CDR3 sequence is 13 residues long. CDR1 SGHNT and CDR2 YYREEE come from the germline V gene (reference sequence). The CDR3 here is CASGRELNTEAFF. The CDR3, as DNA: TGTGCCAGCGGAAGGGAGTTGAACACTGAAGCTTTCTTT.

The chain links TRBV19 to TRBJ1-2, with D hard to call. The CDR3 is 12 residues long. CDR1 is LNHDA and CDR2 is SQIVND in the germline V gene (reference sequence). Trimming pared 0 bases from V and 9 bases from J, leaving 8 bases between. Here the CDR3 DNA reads TGTGCCAGTAGTATAGAGATCTCCAGCTACACCTTC. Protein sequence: CASSIEISSYTF.

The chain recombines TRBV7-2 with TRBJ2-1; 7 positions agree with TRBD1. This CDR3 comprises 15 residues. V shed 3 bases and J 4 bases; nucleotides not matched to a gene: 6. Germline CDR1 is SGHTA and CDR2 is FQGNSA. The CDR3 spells CASSFRQGSYNEQFF. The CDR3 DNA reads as TGTGCCAGCAGCTTCAGACAGGGCTCTTACAATGAGCAGTTCTTC.

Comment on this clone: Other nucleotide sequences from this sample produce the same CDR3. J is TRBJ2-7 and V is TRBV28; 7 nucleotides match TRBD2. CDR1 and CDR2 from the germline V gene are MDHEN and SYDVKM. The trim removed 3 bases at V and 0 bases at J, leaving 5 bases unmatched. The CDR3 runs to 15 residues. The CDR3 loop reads CASSLSLAASYEQYF. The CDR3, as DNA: TGTGCCAGCAGTTTGTCCCTAGCGGCCTCCTACGAGCAGTACTTC. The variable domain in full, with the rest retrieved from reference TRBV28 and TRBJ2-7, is DVKVTQSSRYLVKRTGEKVFLECVQDMDHENMFWYRQDPGLGLRLIYFSYDVKMKEKGDIPEGYSVSREKKERFSLILESASTNQTSMYLCASSLSLAASYEQYFGPGTRLTVT.

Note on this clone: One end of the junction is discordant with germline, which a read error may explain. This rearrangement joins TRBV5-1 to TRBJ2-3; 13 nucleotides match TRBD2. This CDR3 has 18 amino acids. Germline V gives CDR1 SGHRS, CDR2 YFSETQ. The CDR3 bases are TGCGCCAGCAGCTTGGCCGGACTAGCGGGAGCCAGCACATATACGCAGTATTTT. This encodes CASSLAGLAGASTYTQYF.

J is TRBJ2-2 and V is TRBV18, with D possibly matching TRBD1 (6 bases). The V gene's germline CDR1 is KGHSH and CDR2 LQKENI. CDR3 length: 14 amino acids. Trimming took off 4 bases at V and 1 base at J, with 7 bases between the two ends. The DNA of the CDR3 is TGTGCCAGCTCACGACAGGAGAACACCGGGGAGCTGTTTTTT. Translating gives CASSRQENTGELFF.

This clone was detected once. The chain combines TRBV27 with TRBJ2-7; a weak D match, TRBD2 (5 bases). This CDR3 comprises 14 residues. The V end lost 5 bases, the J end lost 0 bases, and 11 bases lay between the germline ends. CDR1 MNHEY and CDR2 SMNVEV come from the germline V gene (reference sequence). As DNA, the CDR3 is TGTGCCAGCAGTCCTACCGGGGTCTCCTACGAGCAGTACTTC. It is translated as CASSPTGVSYEQYF.